This T cell receptor beta chain was profiled in a study of naive and memory T cell subsets. In regard to this clonotype: Its antigen is unknown.

Overall study findings and caveats: Diversity fell and Gini index rose from naive through CM, EM, EMRA.

The beta constant-region primer was an equimolar mix of two oligonucleotides covering TRBC1 and TRBC2. TCRdb redid the calling of the UMI-ligation and nested PCR reads with MiXCR, one entry per CDR3 protein. Of tens of thousands of distinct CDR3 sequences in the sample, around 12% are singletons; the top ten hold roughly 0.9%. CD4+ T cell IFNgamma after overnight CMV lysate exposure gave donor CMV status. The V and J ends lost 0 bases and 8 bases respectively, with 10 bases between them. The germline V gene has CDR1 LNHNV and CDR2 YYDKDF (reference sequence). The CDR3 totals 13 residues. The gene calls are TRBV15 and TRBJ1-2, with D perhaps matching TRBD1 (6 bases). This clonotype was sampled from a human donor in good health. The sample consisted of central memory CD4+ T cells from blood. The CDR3 is CATSREQGGGYTF. In DNA, the CDR3 is TGTGCCACCAGCAGAGAACAGGGTGGAGGCTACACCTTC.